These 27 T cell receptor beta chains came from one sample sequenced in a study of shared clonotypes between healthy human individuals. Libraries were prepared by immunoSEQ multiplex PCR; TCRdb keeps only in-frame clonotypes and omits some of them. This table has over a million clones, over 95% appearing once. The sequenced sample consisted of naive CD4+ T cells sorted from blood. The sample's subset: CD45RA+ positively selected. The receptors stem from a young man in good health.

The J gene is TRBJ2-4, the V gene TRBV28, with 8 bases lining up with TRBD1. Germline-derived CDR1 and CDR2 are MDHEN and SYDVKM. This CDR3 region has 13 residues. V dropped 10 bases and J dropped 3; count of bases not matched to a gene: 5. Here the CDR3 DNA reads TGTGCCATTACAGGGGGAGGCAAAAACATTCAGTACTTC. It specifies CAITGGGKNIQYF.

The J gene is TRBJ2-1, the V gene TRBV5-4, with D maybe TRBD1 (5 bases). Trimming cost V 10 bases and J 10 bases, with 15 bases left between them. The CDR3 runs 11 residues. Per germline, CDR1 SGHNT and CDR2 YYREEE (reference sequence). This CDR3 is CASSVQGEQFF. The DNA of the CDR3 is TGTGCCTCAAGTGTTCAGGGCGAGCAGTTCTTC.

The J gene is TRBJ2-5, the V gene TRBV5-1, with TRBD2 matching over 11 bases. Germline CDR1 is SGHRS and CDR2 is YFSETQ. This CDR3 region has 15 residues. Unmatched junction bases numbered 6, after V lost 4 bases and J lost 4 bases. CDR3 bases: TGCGCCAGCAGCGCCGGGACTAGCGGAAGAGAGACCCAGTACTTC. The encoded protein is CASSAGTSGRETQYF.

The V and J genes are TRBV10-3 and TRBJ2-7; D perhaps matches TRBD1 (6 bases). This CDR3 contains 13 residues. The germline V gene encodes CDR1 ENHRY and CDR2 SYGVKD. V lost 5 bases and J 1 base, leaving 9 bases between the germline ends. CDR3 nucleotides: TGTGCCATCAGTCCGGGACAATCCTACGAGCAGTACTTC. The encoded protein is CAISPGQSYEQYF.

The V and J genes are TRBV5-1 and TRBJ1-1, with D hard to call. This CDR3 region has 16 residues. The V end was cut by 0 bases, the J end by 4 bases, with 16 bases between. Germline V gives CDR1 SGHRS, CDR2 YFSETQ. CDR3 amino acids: CASSLGGLRLGTEAFF. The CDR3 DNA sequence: TGCGCCAGCAGCTTGGGCGGGCTGAGGTTGGGCACTGAAGCTTTCTTT.

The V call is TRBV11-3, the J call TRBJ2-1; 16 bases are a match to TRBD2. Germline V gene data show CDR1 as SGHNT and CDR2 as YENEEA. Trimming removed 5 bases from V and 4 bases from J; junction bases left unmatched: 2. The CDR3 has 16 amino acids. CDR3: CASSAGLAGGYNEQFF. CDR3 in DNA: TGTGCCAGCAGCGCGGGACTAGCGGGAGGGTACAATGAGCAGTTCTTC.

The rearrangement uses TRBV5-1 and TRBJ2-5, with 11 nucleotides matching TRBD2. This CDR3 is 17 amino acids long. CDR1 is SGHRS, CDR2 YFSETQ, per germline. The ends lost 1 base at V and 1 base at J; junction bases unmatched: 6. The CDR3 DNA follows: TGCGCCAGCAGCTTGTCCGGGACTAGCGGAACCCAAGAGACCCAGTACTTC. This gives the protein CASSLSGTSGTQETQYF.

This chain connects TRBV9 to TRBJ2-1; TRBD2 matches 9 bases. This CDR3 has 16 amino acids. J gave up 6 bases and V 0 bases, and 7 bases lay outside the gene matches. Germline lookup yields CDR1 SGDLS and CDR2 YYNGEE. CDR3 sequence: CASSVGPAGGSNEQFF. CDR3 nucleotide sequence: TGTGCCAGCAGCGTAGGACCAGCGGGAGGTAGCAATGAGCAGTTCTTC.

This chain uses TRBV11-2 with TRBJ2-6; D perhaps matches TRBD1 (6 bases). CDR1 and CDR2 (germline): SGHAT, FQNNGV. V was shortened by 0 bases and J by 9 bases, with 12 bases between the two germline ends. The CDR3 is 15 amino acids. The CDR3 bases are TGTGCCAGCAGCTTAGAGTCGGGACAAAGCAACGTCCTGACTTTC. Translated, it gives CASSLESGQSNVLTF.

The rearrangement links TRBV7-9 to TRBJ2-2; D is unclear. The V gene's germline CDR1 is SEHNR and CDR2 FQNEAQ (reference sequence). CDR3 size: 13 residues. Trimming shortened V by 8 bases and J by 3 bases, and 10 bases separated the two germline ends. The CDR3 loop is CASGAVDTGELFF. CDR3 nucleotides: TGTGCCAGCGGTGCCGTTGACACCGGGGAGCTGTTTTTT.

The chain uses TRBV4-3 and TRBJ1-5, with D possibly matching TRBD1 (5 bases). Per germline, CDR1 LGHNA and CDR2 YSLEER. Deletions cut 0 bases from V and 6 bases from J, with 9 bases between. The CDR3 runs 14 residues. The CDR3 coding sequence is TGCGCCAGCAGCCAAGACAGGGCCGCTCAGCCCCAGCATTTT. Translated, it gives CASSQDRAAQPQHF.

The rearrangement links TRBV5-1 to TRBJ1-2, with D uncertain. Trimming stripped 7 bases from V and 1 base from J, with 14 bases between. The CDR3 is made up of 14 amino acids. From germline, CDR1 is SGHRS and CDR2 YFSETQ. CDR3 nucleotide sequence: TGCGCCAGCGCCCCCCGGAACAATAACTATGGCTACACCTTC. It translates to CASAPRNNNYGYTF.

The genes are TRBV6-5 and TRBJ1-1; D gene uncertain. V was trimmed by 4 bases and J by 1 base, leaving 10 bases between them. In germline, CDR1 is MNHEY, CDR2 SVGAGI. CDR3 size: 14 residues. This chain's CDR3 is CASSSLPRNTEAFF. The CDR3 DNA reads TGTGCCAGCAGTTCCCTCCCGAGGAACACTGAAGCTTTCTTT.

CDR3 loop: CASSPRTSGSYEQYF. The CDR3 DNA reads TGTGCCAGCAGCCCAAGGACTAGCGGGAGTTACGAGCAGTACTTC. The V and J genes are TRBV13 and TRBJ2-7; 13 bases map to TRBD2. The CDR3 has 15 amino acids. The germline V gene has CDR1 PRHDT and CDR2 FYEKMQ (reference sequence). V dropped 5 bases and J dropped 4; count of bases not matched to a gene: 5. The complete variable domain, with remaining parts taken from reference TRBV13 and TRBJ2-7, reads AAGVIQSPRHLIKEKRETATLKCYPIPRHDTVYWYQQGPGQDPQFLISFYEKMQSDKGSIPDRFSAQQFSDYHSELNMSSLELGDSALYFCASSPRTSGSYEQYFGPGTRLTVT.

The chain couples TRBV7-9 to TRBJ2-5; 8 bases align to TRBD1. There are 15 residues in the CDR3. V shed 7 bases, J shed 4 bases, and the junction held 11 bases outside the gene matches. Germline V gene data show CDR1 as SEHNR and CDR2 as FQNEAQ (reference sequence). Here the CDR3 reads CASTRKRTGSETQYF. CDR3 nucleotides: TGTGCCAGCACCCGAAAACGGACAGGGTCAGAGACCCAGTACTTC.

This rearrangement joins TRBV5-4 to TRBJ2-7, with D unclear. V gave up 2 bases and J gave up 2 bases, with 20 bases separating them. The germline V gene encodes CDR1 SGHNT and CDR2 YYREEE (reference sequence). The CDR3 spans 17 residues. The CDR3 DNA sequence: TGTGCCAGCAGCTTAACCTCCCTATCGGGTCACGCCTACGAGCAGTACTTC. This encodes CASSLTSLSGHAYEQYF.

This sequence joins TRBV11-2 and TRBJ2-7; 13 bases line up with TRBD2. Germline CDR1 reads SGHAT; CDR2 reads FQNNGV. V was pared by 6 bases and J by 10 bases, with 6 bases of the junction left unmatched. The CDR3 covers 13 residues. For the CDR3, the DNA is TGTGCCAGCAGATCGACTAGCGGGAGGAGTCAGTACTTC. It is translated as CASRSTSGRSQYF.

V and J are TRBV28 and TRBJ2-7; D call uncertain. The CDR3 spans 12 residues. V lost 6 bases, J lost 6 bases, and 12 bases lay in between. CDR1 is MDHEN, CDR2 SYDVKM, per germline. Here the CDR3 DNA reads TGTGCCAGCAGCCTCCTCGGGCTCGAGCAGTACTTC. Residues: CASSLLGLEQYF.

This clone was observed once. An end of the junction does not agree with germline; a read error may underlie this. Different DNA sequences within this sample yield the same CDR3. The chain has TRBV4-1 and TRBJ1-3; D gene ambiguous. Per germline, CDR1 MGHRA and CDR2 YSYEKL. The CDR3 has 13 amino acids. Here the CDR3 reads CASSQVAGNTIYF. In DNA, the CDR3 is TGCGCCAGCAGCCAAGTAGCTGGGAACACCATATATTTT.

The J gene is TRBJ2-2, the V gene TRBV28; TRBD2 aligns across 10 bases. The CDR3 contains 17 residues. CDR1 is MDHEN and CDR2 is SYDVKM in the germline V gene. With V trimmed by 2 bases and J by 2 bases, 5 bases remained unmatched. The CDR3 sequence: CASSLTGTSANTGELFF. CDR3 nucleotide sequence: TGTGCCAGCAGTTTAACCGGGACTAGCGCAAACACCGGGGAGCTGTTTTTT. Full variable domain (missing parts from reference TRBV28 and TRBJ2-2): DVKVTQSSRYLVKRTGEKVFLECVQDMDHENMFWYRQDPGLGLRLIYFSYDVKMKEKGDIPEGYSVSREKKERFSLILESASTNQTSMYLCASSLTGTSANTGELFFGEGSRLTVL.

CDR3 coding DNA: TGTGCCAGCAGTTTATACACAGGCCTGATGAACACTGAAGCTTTCTTT. It yields the protein CASSLYTGLMNTEAFF. V usage is TRBV28 and J usage is TRBJ1-1, with a weak D call TRBD1 (5 bases). Germline V gene sequence: CDR1 MDHEN, CDR2 SYDVKM. The CDR3 covers 16 residues. The ends were cut back, 1 base at V and 0 bases at J, with 12 bases in the middle.

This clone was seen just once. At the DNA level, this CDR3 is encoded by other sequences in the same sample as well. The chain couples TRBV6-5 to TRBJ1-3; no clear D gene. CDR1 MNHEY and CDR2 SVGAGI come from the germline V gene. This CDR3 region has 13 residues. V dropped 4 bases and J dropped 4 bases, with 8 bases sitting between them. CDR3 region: CASSSPPGNTIYF. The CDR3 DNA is TGTGCCAGCAGTTCCCCTCCCGGAAACACCATATATTTT.

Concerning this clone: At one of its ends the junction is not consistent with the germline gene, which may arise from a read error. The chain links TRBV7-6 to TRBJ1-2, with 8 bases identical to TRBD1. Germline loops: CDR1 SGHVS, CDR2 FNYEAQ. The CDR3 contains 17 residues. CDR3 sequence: CASSLAPGTGANYGYTF. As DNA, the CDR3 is TGTGCCAGCAGCCTAGCCCCCGGGACAGGAGCTAACTATGGCTACACCTTC.

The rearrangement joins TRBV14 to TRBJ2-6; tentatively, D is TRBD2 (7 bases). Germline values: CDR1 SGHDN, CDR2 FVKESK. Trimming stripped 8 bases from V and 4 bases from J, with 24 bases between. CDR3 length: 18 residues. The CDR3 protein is CASGSGTGGLGGANVLTF. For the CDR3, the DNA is TGTGCCAGCGGATCCGGGACGGGGGGCTTAGGCGGGGCCAACGTCCTGACTTTC. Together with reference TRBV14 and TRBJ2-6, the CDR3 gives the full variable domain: EAGVTQFPSHSVIEKGQTVTLRCDPISGHDNLYWYRRVMGKEIKFLLHFVKESKQDESGMPNNRFLAERTGGTYSTLKVQPAELEDSGVYFCASGSGTGGLGGANVLTFGAGSRLTVL.

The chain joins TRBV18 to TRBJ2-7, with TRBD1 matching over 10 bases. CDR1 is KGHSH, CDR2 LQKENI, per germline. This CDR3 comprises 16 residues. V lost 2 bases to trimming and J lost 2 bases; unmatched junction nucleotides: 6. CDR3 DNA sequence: TGTGCCAGCTCACCAATTCCGGGACAGGGGACCTACGAGCAGTACTTC. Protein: CASSPIPGQGTYEQYF.

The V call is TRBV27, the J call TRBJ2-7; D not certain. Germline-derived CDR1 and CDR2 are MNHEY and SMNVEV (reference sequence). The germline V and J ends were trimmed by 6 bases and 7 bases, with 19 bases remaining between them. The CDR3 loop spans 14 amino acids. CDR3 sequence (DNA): TGTGCCAGCAGCCCGGGCAGAACCCTACGAGAGCAGTACTTC. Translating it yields CASSPGRTLREQYF.

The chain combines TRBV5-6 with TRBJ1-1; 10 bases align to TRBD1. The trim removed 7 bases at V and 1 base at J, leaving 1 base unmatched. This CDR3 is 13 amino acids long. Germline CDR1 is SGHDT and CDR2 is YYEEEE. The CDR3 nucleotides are TGTGCCAGCTGGACAGGGGGGAACACTGAAGCTTTCTTT. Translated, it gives CASWTGGNTEAFF.